The sequence of this TCR beta chain was determined in a study of blood T cell repertoires in COVID-19. Authors' processing steps: Quantification of nucleated cells was approximated via reference gene primer amplification. Some clones are missing from TCRdb's copy, which holds only in-frame ones; the method was immunoSEQ multiplex PCR. That table furnishes V, J and clone size, whereas the DNA furnished D and trimming. This sample yields hundreds of thousands of clones, of which 86% are seen a single time; 13% belongs to the top ten. This CDR3 contains 17 residues. This sequence originates from a woman between 65 and 79 years old with COVID-19, enrolled during active disease. The sample comprised peripheral blood. The gene calls are TRBV21-1 and TRBJ1-6; TRBD1 is the table's D call and was not checked against the DNA. TRBV21-1 is a known pseudogene. Written as DNA, the CDR3 is TGTGCCAGCAGCAAAGTCATCCCGGACAGGGGGCACTCACCCCTCCACTTT. Encoded protein: CASSKVIPDRGHSPLHF.